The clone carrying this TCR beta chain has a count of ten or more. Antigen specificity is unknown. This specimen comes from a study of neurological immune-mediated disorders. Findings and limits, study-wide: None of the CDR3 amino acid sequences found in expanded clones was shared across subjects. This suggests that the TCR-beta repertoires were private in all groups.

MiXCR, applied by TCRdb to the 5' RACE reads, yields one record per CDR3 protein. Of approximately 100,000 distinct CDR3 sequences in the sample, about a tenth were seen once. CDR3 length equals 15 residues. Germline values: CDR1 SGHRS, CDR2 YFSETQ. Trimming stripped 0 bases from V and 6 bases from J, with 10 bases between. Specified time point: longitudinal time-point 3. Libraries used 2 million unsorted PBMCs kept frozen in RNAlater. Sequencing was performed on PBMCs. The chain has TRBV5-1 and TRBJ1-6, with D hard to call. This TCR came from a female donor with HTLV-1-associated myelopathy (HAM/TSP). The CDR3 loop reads CASSLAPALNSPLHF. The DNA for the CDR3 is TGCGCCAGCAGCTTGGCGCCCGCCCTTAATTCACCCCTCCACTTT. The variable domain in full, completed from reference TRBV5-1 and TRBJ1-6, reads KAGVTQTPRYLIKTRGQQVTLSCSPISGHRSVSWYQQTPGQGLQFLFEYFSETQRNKGNFPGRFSGRQFSNSRSEMNVSTLELGDSALYLCASSLAPALNSPLHFGNGTRLTVT.